Given below is one TCR beta chain in context. Antigen unknown. Assay: immunoSEQ multiplex PCR; the TCRdb copy retains only in-frame clones and omits some. The repertoire has fewer than 150,000 clones, around 88% of them found once; the top ten carry roughly 3%. These data originate in a study of T cell responses to AZD1222 COVID-19 vaccine. Germline-derived CDR1 and CDR2 are LGHNA and YNFKEQ. Trimming at V came to 1 base and at J to 3 bases, leaving 7 bases not matched to a gene. The CDR3 totals 16 residues. General study findings and limits: Spike-specific TCR repertoires showed rising breadth and depth after two AZD1222 doses. Among vaccine-associated CD4 TCRs, coverage spanned spike, with dominance at 160-218 and 743-854.

The chain has TRBV4-2 and TRBJ1-1; TRBD1 matches at 8 bases. Sequencing was performed on peripheral blood, taken on day 0 of AZD1222 vaccination. The receptor was isolated from an adult in good health. The CDR3 region is CASSQAGTGQYTEAFF. CDR3 nucleotide sequence: TGTGCCAGCAGCCAAGCCGGGACAGGCCAGTACACTGAAGCTTTCTTT.